These T cell receptor beta chains were read from a single sample in a study of cytomegalovirus exposure and HLA in healthy donors. Using immunoSEQ multiplex PCR, the repertoire was profiled, and TCRdb retains in-frame clones only, with some absent. Of 150,000 or so clones detected, more than 75% appear once; the ten largest clones hold 10% to 15%. Material: PBMCs. The source is a man under 40 in good health and CMV-seropositive. Each CDR3 is given with its conserved first and last residue. D genes are given only for firm matches.

j_call d_call v_call cdr3_aa
- TRBD2 TRBV18 CASSPMTSGFYEQYF
TRBJ2-3 - TRBV11-2 CASSFGSTTDTQYF
TRBJ1-5 - TRBV5-6 CASSLAPSVSQPQHF
TRBJ2-7 TRBD1 TRBV5-1 CASSLGDRGRSYEQYF
TRBJ2-7 - TRBV12-5 CASGLVGVSYEQYF
TRBJ1-1 TRBD1 TRBV5-1 CASSWTGQGNTEAFF
TRBJ2-5 TRBD2 TRBV7-2 CASSLELAGGPQETQYF
TRBJ2-1 - TRBV28 CASSFVGRTHNEQFF
TRBJ2-5 TRBD2 TRBV29-1 CSGSLGRLATETQYF
TRBJ2-1 TRBD2 TRBV18 CASSPTPSGRYNEQFF
TRBJ1-1 - TRBV10-3 CAIRGARCEAFF
TRBJ2-1 - TRBV27 CASSFRGSYNEQFF
TRBJ2-2 - TRBV29-1 CSVEKTPSNTGELFF
TRBJ2-7 - TRBV28 CASSPHSRDTEQYF
TRBJ2-2 TRBD2 TRBV4-2 CASSQGSSEAGNTGELFF
TRBJ2-7 - TRBV28 CASSFGGGASEQYF
TRBJ1-6 TRBD1 TRBV10-1 CASTGTANSPLHF
TRBJ2-5 TRBD1 TRBV27 CASTQTGLVSETQYF
TRBJ2-7 - TRBV20-1 CSASSSYEQYF
TRBJ2-7 TRBD1 TRBV29-1 CSVAEQGSYEQYF
TRBJ2-5 - TRBV2 CASDRQETQYF
TRBJ2-7 TRBD1 TRBV9 CASSVGQQATYEQYF
TRBJ2-3 TRBD1 TRBV9 CASSLTTGALTDTQYF
TRBJ1-2 TRBD1 TRBV7-2 CASSLLFGRGDNYGYTF
TRBJ2-1 TRBD2 TRBV4-1 CASSQDLASGRFNEQFF
TRBJ1-4 TRBD1 TRBV15 CATSRGRQGFNEKLFF
TRBJ2-7 - TRBV11-2 CASSLEFGQSYEQYF
TRBJ2-3 TRBD2 TRBV7-2 CASSVDRVGGGTDTQYF
TRBJ2-7 - TRBV6-5 CASASANRYEQYF
TRBJ2-5 - TRBV7-9 CASSPGETQYF
TRBJ2-1 TRBD2 TRBV5-4 CADGLGGGSYNEQFF
TRBJ1-2 TRBD1 TRBV28 CASSVGQDYGYTF
TRBJ1-5 - TRBV28 CASSLGAGNQPQHF
TRBJ2-7 TRBD2 TRBV5-1 CASSGGLAGNEQYF
- TRBD1 TRBV5-1 CASSRGQGYSYEQYF
TRBJ2-3 TRBD2 TRBV7-2 CASSLAEVASGRVADTQYF
TRBJ2-1 TRBD1 TRBV28 CASSLEDRPPGNEQFF
TRBJ2-3 TRBD2 TRBV28 CASSSRLAGDSDTQYF
TRBJ2-7 - TRBV7-6 CASSLAPPGADNPSSYEQYF
TRBJ1-1 - TRBV10-3 CAISERPAGDTEAFF
TRBJ2-6 - TRBV18 CASSSIGGNSGANVLTF
TRBJ2-3 TRBD2 TRBV5-5 CASSLLAGGSTDTQYF
TRBJ1-6 - TRBV28 CASSLRNRNSPLHF
TRBJ2-2 - TRBV19 CASTQATNTGELFF
TRBJ2-2 - TRBV11-2 CASSPRSVGELFF
TRBJ2-1 - TRBV27 CASKMGQNSYNEQFF
TRBJ2-7 - TRBV30 CAWSVNRAYEQYF
TRBJ2-7 - TRBV10-3 CAINDGGSGSYEQYF
TRBJ2-5 - TRBV5-1 CASSLGDNQETQYF
TRBJ1-1 TRBD1 TRBV10-3 CAITQGADTEAFF
TRBJ1-3 - TRBV4-2 CASSQGGITNTIYF
TRBJ2-4 - TRBV7-2 CASSLAGDSQHF